This TCR beta chain emerged from a study of blood T cell repertoires in COVID-19. Repertoires were generated with immunoSEQ multiplex PCR, while TCRdb's copy carries only in-frame clones and drops some. This table holds about 200,000 clones, approximately 88% found once. Trimming took 1 base from V and 7 from J; bases not matched to a gene: 0. Germline CDR1 is LGHNA and CDR2 is YNFKEQ. The CDR3 runs to 13 residues. Symptom resolution, clearance, or two negative PCRs marked donors in Cohort 3 as recovered. The TCR sequence derives from a woman younger than 35 who had recovered from COVID-19. The sample comprised PBMCs or T cells enriched from blood (not recorded which). V and J are TRBV4-2 and TRBJ1-1; 10 bases are a match to TRBD1. This CDR3 is CASSQGTGGEAFF. CDR3 sequence (DNA): TGTGCCAGCAGCCAAGGGACAGGGGGTGAAGCTTTCTTT.